These T cell receptor beta chains were read from a single sample in a study of blood T cell repertoires in COVID-19. The repertoire was sequenced with immunoSEQ multiplex PCR; TCRdb's copy has only in-frame clones and lacks some. The sample carries 150,000 to 200,000 clones, more than 80% recorded once. Sequencing was performed on peripheral blood. These receptors came from a woman aged 55-75 years with acute or convalescent COVID-19. CDR3s include the opening cysteine and the closing phenylalanine or tryptophan. Fields, in order: J gene, V gene, clone size, D gene, CDR3 protein, CDR3 DNA. A D gene is named only where the DNA matches it firmly. Expanded clones get a size class; other rows say once, few or many, or leave the size out.

TRBJ1-2	TRBV7-7	-	TRBD1	CASSLDLTGRGYTF	TGTGCTAGCAGCTTAGATCTGACAGGGCGCGGCTACACCTTC
TRBJ2-5	TRBV7-9	-	TRBD1	CASSSRQGLKETQYF	TGTGCCAGCAGCTCCCGACAGGGGTTGAAAGAGACCCAGTACTTC
TRBJ1-1	TRBV10-3	-	TRBD1	CAISEPTPGQAGTEAFF	TGTGCCATCAGTGAGCCAACACCAGGACAGGCTGGCACTGAAGCTTTCTTT
TRBJ1-3	TRBV28	-	-	CASRESRGGSAGNTIYF	TGTGCCAGCAGGGAGTCACGGGGAGGGTCCGCTGGAAACACCATATATTTT
TRBJ2-1	TRBV28	-	TRBD2	CASSSITLGGSNEQFF	TGTGCCAGCAGTTCTATTACTCTAGGCGGGAGCAATGAGCAGTTCTTC
TRBJ1-4	TRBV2	-	-	CASSLREANEKLFF	TGTGCCAGCAGTCTCCGGGAAGCTAATGAAAAACTGTTTTTT
TRBJ1-2	TRBV24-1	few	-	CATSASRATGNYGYTF	TGTGCCACCAGTGCCTCGAGGGCGACGGGTAACTATGGCTACACCTTC
TRBJ1-1	TRBV6-5	few	TRBD1	CASRDRGWAGTEAFF	TGTGCCAGCAGAGACAGGGGGTGGGCCGGCACTGAAGCTTTCTTT
TRBJ2-1	TRBV7-8	-	-	CASRLTGSSYNEQFF	TGTGCCAGCAGGCTGACGGGGAGCTCCTACAATGAGCAGTTCTTC
TRBJ1-5	TRBV27	-	TRBD1	CASSLSRGREQPQHF	TGTGCCAGCAGTTTATCTAGGGGGCGTGAGCAGCCCCAGCATTTT
TRBJ1-1	TRBV7-9	-	TRBD1	CASRHPTGESNTEAFF	TGTGCCAGCAGACACCCGACAGGGGAATCGAACACTGAAGCTTTCTTT
TRBJ1-1	TRBV6-6	few	-	CASSYSHPRQNTEAFF	TGTGCCAGCAGTTACTCCCACCCGCGACAGAACACTGAAGCTTTCTTT
TRBJ2-1	TRBV5-4	-	-	CASSLVAEARYYNEQFF	TGTGCCAGCAGCTTGGTAGCGGAGGCCCGTTACTACAATGAGCAGTTCTTC
TRBJ1-1	TRBV19	-	TRBD1	CASSAPHPMDRGNEAFF	TGTGCCAGTAGTGCACCCCATCCTATGGACAGGGGGAATGAAGCTTTCTTT
TRBJ2-1	TRBV14	-	-	CASSLLGPGVLFF	TGTGCCAGCAGCCTGCTCGGACCGGGAGTCCTGTTCTTC
TRBJ1-2	TRBV12-3/TRBV12-4	-	TRBD1	CASSPGTGYGYTF	TGTGCCAGCAGCCCCGGGACAGGGTATGGCTACACCTTC
TRBJ1-2	TRBV7-9	-	-	CASSSPPGGYTF	TGTGCCAGCAGCTCCCCGCCGGGAGGCTACACCTTC
TRBJ1-1	TRBV7-2	-	-	CASSPTHTEAFF	TGTGCCAGCAGCCCGACACACACTGAAGCTTTCTTT
TRBJ1-2	TRBV5-1	-	TRBD1	CASSSVQGADGYTF	TGCGCCAGCAGCTCCGTACAGGGGGCGGATGGCTACACCTTC
TRBJ2-7	TRBV5-5	-	TRBD2	CASSLGLAGDYEQYF	TGTGCCAGCAGCTTGGGACTAGCGGGAGACTACGAGCAGTACTTC
TRBJ2-7	TRBV25-1	-	-	CASSVSYEQYF	TGTGCCAGCAGTGTCAGCTACGAGCAGTACTTC
TRBJ2-5	TRBV7-8	-	TRBD2	CASSSLAGVARLETQYF	TGTGCCAGCAGCTCACTAGCGGGAGTGGCTAGGCTGGAGACCCAGTACTTC
TRBJ2-2	TRBV27	-	-	CASSPTFTNTGELFF	TGTGCCAGCTCGCCAACTTTTACGAACACCGGGGAGCTGTTTTTT
TRBJ2-1	TRBV28	-	-	CASSVIVVEQFF	TGTGCCAGCAGTGTAATAGTGGTTGAGCAGTTCTTC
TRBJ2-1	TRBV19	-	-	CASSSLSGGALSYNEQFF	TGTGCCAGTAGTTCTCTCTCCGGCGGGGCCTTATCCTACAATGAGCAGTTCTTC
TRBJ2-2	TRBV2	-	TRBD1	CASSDLIIWGTENTGELFF	TGTGCCAGCAGTGACTTGATAATTTGGGGGACAGAGAACACCGGGGAGCTGTTTTTT
TRBJ1-4	TRBV28	once	-	CASNGQGREKLFF	TGTGCCAGCAATGGGCAGGGTAGGGAAAAACTGTTTTTT
TRBJ1-6	TRBV28	-	-	CASSPWAGTSPLHF	TGTGCCAGCAGCCCTTGGGCAGGGACATCACCCCTCCACTTT
TRBJ1-1	TRBV30	-	-	CAWSRQENTEAFF	TGTGCCTGGAGTAGGCAGGAGAACACTGAAGCTTTCTTT
TRBJ1-1	TRBV7-8	-	-	CASSLRERNTEAFF	TGTGCCAGCAGCTTAAGAGAGAGGAACACTGAAGCTTTCTTT